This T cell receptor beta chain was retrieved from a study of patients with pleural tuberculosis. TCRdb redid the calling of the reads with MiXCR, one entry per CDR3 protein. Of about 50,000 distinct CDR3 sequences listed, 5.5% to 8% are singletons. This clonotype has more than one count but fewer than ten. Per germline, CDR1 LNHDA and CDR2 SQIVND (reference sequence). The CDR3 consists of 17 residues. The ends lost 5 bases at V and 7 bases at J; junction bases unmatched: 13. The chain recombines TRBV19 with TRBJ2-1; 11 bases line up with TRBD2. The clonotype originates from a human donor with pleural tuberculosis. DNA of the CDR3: TGTGCCAGTAGTTCCCGACTAGCGGGAAGAAGAGGGAATGAGCAGTTCTTC. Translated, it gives CASSSRLAGRRGNEQFF. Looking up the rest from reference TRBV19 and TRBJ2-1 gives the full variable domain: DGGITQSPKYLFRKEGQNVTLSCEQNLNHDAMYWYRQDPGQGLRLIYYSQIVNDFQKGDIAEGYSVSREKKESFPLTVTSAQKNPTAFYLCASSSRLAGRRGNEQFFGPGTRLTVL.